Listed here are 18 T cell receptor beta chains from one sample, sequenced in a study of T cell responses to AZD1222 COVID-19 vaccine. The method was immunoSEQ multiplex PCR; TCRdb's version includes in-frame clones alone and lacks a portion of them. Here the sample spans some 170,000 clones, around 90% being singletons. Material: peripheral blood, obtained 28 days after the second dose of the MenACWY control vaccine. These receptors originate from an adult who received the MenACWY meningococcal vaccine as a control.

Here the CDR3 reads CASSLQGEGAFF. The CDR3 nucleotides read TGTGCCAGCAGTTTACAGGGGGAGGGAGCTTTCTTT. The V and J genes are TRBV11-2 and TRBJ1-1, with 8 positions matching TRBD1. With 6 bases clipped from V and 10 bases from J, the junction kept 7 bases outside the gene matches. Per the germline V gene, CDR1 is SGHAT and CDR2 is FQNNGV. The CDR3 spans 12 residues.

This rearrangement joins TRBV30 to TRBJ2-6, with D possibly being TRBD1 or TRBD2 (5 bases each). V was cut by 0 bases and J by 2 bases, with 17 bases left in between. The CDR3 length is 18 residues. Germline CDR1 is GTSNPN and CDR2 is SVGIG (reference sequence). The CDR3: CAWSVLRGFVPGANVLTF. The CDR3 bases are TGTGCCTGGAGTGTACTGAGGGGATTTGTCCCTGGGGCCAACGTCCTGACTTTC.

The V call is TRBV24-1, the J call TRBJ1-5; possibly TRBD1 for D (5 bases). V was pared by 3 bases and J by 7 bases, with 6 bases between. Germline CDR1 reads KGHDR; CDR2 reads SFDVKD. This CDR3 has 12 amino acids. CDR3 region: CATSDGDQPQHF. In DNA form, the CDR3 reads TGTGCCACCAGTGATGGGGACCAGCCCCAGCATTTT.

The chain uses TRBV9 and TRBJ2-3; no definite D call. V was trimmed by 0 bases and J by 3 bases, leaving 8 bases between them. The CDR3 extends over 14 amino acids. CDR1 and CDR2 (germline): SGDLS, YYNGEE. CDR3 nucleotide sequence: TGTGCCAGCAGCGTAGAGGTGAGGACAGATACGCAGTATTTT. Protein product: CASSVEVRTDTQYF.

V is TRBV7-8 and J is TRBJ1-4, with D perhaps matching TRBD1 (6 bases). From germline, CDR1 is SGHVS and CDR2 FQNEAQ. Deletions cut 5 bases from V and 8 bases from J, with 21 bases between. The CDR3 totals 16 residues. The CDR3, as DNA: TGTGCCAGCAGCACCCCCCCGGGGAGGGGGAAGGAAAAACTGTTTTTT. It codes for CASSTPPGRGKEKLFF.

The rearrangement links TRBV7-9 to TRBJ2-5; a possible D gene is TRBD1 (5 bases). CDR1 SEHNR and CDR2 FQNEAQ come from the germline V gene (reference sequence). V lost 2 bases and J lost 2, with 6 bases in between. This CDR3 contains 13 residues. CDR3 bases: TGTGCCAGCAGCTTACAGGGTCAAGAGACCCAGTACTTC. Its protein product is CASSLQGQETQYF. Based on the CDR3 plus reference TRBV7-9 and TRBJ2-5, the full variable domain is DTGVSQNPRHKITKRGQNVTFRCDPISEHNRLYWYRQTLGQGPEFLTYFQNEAQLEKSRLLSDRFSAERPKGSFSTLEIQRTEQGDSAMYLCASSLQGQETQYFGPGTRLLVL.

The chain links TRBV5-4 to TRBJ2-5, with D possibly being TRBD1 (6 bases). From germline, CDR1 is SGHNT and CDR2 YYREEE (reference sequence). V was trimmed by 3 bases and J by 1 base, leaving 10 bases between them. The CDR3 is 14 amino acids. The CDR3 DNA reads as TGTGCCAGCAGCTACCAGGGGATCCAAGAGACCCAGTACTTC. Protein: CASSYQGIQETQYF. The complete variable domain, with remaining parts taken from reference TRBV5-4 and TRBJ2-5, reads ETGVTQSPTHLIKTRGQQVTLRCSSQSGHNTVSWYQQALGQGPQFIFQYYREEENGRGNFPPRFSGLQFPNYSSELNVNALELDDSALYLCASSYQGIQETQYFGPGTRLLVL.

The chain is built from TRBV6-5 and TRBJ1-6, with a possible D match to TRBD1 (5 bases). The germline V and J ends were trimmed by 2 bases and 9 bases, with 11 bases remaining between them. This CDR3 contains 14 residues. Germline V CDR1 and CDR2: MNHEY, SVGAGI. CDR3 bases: TGTGCCAGCAGTTACGACAGTTTGGGTTCACCCCTCCACTTT. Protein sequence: CASSYDSLGSPLHF.

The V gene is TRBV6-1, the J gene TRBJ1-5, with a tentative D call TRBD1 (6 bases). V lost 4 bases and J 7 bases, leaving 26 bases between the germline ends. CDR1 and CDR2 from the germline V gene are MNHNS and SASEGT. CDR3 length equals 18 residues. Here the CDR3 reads CASSAPTLGTKRGQPQHF. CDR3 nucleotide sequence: TGTGCCAGCAGTGCCCCTACCCTAGGGACAAAACGGGGGCAGCCCCAGCATTTT.

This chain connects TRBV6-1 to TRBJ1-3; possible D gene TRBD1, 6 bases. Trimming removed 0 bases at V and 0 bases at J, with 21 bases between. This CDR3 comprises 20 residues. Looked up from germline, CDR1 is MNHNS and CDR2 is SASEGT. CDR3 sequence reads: CASSEAPLLRGGLSGNTIYF. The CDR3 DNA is TGTGCCAGCAGTGAAGCACCCCTCTTAAGGGGGGGACTCTCTGGAAACACCATATATTTT.

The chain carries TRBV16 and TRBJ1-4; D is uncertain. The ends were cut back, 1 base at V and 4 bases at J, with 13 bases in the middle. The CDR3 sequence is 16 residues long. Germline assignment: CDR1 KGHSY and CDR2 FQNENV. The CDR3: CASSQLGVHNNEKLFF. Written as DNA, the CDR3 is TGTGCCAGCAGCCAATTGGGAGTCCACAATAATGAAAAACTGTTTTTT.

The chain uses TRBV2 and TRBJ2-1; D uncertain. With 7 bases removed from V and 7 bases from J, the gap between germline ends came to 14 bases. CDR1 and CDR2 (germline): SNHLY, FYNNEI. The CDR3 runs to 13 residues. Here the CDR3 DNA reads TGTGCCAGCACCATGGGTGGTTGGAATGAGCAGTTCTTC. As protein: CASTMGGWNEQFF.

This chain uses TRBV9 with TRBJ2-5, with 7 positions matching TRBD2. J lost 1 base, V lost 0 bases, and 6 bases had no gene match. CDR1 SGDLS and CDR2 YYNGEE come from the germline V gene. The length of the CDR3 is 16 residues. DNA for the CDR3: TGTGCCAGCAGCGTAGGGGGGGGAGGCCCCCAAGAGACCCAGTACTTC. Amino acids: CASSVGGGGPQETQYF. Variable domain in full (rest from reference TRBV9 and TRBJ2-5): DSGVTQTPKHLITATGQRVTLRCSPRSGDLSVYWYQQSLDQGLQFLIQYYNGEERAKGNILERFSAQQFPDLHSELNLSSLELGDSALYFCASSVGGGGPQETQYFGPGTRLLVL.

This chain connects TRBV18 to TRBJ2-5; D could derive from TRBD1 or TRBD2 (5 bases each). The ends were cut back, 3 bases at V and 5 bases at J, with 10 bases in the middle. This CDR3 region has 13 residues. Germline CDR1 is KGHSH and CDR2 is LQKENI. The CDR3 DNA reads TGTGCCAGCTCACCGGGGGTTGGGGAGACCCAGTACTTC. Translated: CASSPGVGETQYF.

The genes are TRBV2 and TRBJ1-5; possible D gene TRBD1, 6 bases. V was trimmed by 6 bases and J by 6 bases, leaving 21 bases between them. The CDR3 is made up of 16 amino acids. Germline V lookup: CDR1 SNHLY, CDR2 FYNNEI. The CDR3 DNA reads TGTGCCAGCAGGGAATGGGGGGCCTCCCGAGGTCAGCCCCAGCATTTT. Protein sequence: CASREWGASRGQPQHF.

This chain's CDR3 is CASSRDLHITEAFF. The CDR3 coding sequence is TGTGCCAGCAGTAGAGACCTTCACATCACTGAAGCTTTCTTT. V gene TRBV28 combines with J gene TRBJ1-1, with D unresolved. Trimming pared 5 bases from V and 4 bases from J, leaving 14 bases between. From germline, CDR1 is MDHEN and CDR2 SYDVKM. The CDR3 sequence is 14 residues long.

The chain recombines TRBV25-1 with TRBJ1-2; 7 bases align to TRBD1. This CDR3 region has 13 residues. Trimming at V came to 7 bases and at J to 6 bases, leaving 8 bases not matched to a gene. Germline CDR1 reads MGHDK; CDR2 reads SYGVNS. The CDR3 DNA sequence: TGTGCCAGCACTGAGACAGGGCTTGATGGCTACACCTTC. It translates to CASTETGLDGYTF.

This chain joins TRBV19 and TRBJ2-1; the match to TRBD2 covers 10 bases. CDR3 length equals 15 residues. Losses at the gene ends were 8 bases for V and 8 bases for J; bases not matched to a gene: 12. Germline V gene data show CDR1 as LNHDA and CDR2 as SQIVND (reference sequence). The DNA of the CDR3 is TGTGCCAGTTCAAAGCGGGAGGGCCTTGAGGATGAGCAGTTCTTC. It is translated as CASSKREGLEDEQFF.